This TCR beta chain originates from a study of shared clonotypes between healthy human individuals (dated by TCRdb to the early 2020s). Study-wide context: A couple of women and a few men aged 18 to 49 years were included in the cohort. The study deeply sequenced blood TCR repertoires of about 5 healthy adults to estimate repertoire size and the extent of clonotype sharing between individuals. Different laboratories and diverse techniques were used to prepare libraries and sequence TCR repertoires, to increase sequencing depth and limit assay-specific biases. Between about 0.85 and 8.9 billion PBMCs per donor were obtained by leukapheresis. The research as a whole found: Sampling was restricted to blood, and TCR repertoires in tissue are likely to differ from TCR repertoires in blood. The small number of donors limited the genetic and exposure-history diversity represented. Pairwise subsampling indicated that sequencing depth was expected to affect the degree of clonotype sharing among donors.

Worth noting for this clone: No cognate antigen has been identified for it. Base qualities are missing; no much larger clone stands one base away.

TCR CDR3 regions were amplified from genomic DNA by multiplex PCR using the deep immunoSEQ assay. Extracted genomic DNA from each cell subset was spread evenly across all wells of several immunoSEQ 96-well plates, with each plate serving as a replicate. For unsorted PBMC, each replicate PCR was loaded with about 270 ng genomic DNA, equivalent to tens of thousands of T cell genomes. Unsorted PBMC genomic DNA was sequenced across ten immunoSEQ deep assay plates. The purified libraries were quantified using a Qubit 3.0 fluorometer, sized with a Bioanalyzer 2100, and then quantified again using the KAPA Library Quantification kit. Each immunoSEQ 96-well plate was sequenced on its own single-read 150-cycle Illumina NextSeq 550 flow cell. The authors' analysis ran thus. Because only junctional sequences without quality scores were contained in the immunoSEQ output, filtering matching that applied to full-length reads could not be performed. Sequences were annotated with PyIR, a Python wrapper for IgBLAST v1.9, and V/J genes and CDR3 were assigned using IMGT germline references. Any read was removed if the V/J assignment was weak (E-value above 1e-6), the CDR3 was missing, or the read contained stop codons, out-of-frame junctions, or ambiguous translated residues. A V3J clonotype was defined by an identical inferred V gene, J gene, and CDR3 amino acid sequence. Percentage overlap between repertoires was calculated by dividing the number of shared unique clonotypes by the size of the smaller repertoire. Three approaches were used to assess repertoire richness: RTK rarefaction, the Chao1 estimator, and Recon v2.1 estimates of unobserved clonotypes. Sourced from immuneACCESS, this table was stored by TCRdb with only in-frame sequences that have V and J called. A share of the clones is absent; for the studies checked, an unresolved V gene accounts for under half, and the remainder has no known explanation. That table is the source of V, J and clone size, and D and trimming were worked out from the DNA. Counted in this sample were about 490,000 clones; roughly 80% of them appeared once. The ten largest account for about 13% of the sample.

The donors were healthy, HIV-negative adults with no recently reported acute infections or vaccinations. Only Caucasian adults living in Nashville, Tennessee, USA were represented among the donors. For unsorted samples, tens of millions of PBMCs were counted and genomic DNA was extracted with the QIAamp DNA Blood Mini kit. After blood collection by leukapheresis, PBMCs were isolated using Ficoll-Histopaque density gradient centrifugation and then cryopreserved in the vapor phase of liquid nitrogen. Inclusive of the bounding cysteine and phenylalanine, the CDR3 is 14 residues long. Of the read, only the CDR3 DNA is kept; its 42 bases are in frame from base 1. The germline V gene supplies CDR1 SQVTM and CDR2 ANQGSEA. The germline V and J ends show losses of 6 bases and 3 bases respectively, and no gene match explains 8 bases of the junction.

The sequence was obtained from a woman aged 40 to 50 in good health. Some clones in this sample may be carry-over from other donors' samples. The source material was PBMCs. The rearrangement joined TRBV29-1 to TRBJ1-1, with TRBD1 matching 9 junction bases. CDR3 reads: CSVSQGAVDTEAFF. The sequence in DNA is TGCAGCGTCTCACAGGGGGCGGTGGACACTGAAGCTTTCTTT.